The clone carrying this T cell receptor (beta chain) has just a few counts. Its antigen is unknown. cDNA synthesis used the whole RNA isolate, giving expressed TCRB sequences. Generated by immunoSEQ multiplex PCR, the TCRdb table keeps only in-frame clones and is missing some. The repertoire consists of tens of thousands of clones, with about 32% occurring once and the leading ten covering 0.4% to 0.55%. The CDR3 covers 17 residues. V was clipped by 0 bases and J by 2 bases; unmatched bases: 7. Germline-derived CDR1 and CDR2 are LGHNA and YSLEER. The data stem from a study of beta chain features in type 1 diabetes. Study conclusions and caveats: VDJ junctions sequenced from type 1 diabetes patients showed fewer insertions and more deletions. Researchers report that Type 1 diabetes patients had moderately but significantly shorter TCRB CDR3s across all four CD4+ subsets.

V usage is TRBV4-3 and J usage is TRBJ2-3; 8 nucleotides align to TRBD2. Input material: stem cell memory CD4+ T cells from blood. The sequence was collected from a woman between 18 and 30 years old in good health. In nucleotides, the CDR3 is TGCGCCAGCAGCCAAGATACTGGCGGGGGGTCCACAGATACGCAGTATTTT. It is translated as CASSQDTGGGSTDTQYF.